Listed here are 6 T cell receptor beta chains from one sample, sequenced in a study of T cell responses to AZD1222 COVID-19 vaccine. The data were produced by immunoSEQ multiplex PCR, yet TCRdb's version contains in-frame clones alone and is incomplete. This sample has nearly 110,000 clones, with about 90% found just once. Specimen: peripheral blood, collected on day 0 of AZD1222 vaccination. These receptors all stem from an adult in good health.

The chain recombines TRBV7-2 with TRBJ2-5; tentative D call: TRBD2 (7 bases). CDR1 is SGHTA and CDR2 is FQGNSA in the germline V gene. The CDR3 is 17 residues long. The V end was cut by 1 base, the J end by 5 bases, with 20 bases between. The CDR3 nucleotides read TGTGCCAGCAGCTTAGATAGGACTAGGGGGATTGGGGAGACCCAGTACTTC. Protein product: CASSLDRTRGIGETQYF.

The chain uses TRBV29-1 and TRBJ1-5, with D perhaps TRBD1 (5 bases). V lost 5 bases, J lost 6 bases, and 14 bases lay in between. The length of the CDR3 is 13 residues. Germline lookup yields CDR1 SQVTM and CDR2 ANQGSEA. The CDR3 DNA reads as TGCAGCGTTTCGGGGGGTTTAGGTCAGCCCCAGCATTTT. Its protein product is CSVSGGLGQPQHF.

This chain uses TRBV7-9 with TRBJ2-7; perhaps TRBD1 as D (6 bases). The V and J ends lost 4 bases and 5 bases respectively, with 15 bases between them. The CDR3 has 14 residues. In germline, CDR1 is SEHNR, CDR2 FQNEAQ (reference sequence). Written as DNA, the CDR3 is TGTGCCAGCAGCTCACTGACAGGAGCACACGAGCAGTACTTC. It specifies CASSSLTGAHEQYF.

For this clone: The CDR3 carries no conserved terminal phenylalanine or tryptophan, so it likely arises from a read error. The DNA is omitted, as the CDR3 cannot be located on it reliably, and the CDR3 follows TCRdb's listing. CDR3: CASSKQGTCFG. The chain couples TRBV5-5 to TRBJ1-4; the table gives TRBD1 as D, unverified against the DNA. The V gene's germline CDR1 is SGHKS and CDR2 YYEKEE (reference sequence). The CDR3 region is 11 residues in length, termini included.

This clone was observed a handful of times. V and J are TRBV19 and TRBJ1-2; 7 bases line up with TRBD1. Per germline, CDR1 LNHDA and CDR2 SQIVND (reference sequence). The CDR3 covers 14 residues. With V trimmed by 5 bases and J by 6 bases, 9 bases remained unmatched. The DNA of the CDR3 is TGTGCCAGTAGTCGAGGGGGCGTATACAATGGCTACACCTTC. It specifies CASSRGGVYNGYTF.

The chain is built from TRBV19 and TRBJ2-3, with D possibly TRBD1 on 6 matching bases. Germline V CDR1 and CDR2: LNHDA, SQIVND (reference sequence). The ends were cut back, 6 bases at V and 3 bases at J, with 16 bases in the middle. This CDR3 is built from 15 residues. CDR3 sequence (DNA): TGTGCCAGTAGCCCACAGACAGGTTTTACAGATACGCAGTATTTT. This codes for CASSPQTGFTDTQYF.